This TCR beta chain was recorded in a study of graft-versus-host responses after intestinal transplantation. CDR3 length: 17 residues. In germline, CDR1 is SNHLY, CDR2 FYNNEI. After removal of 4 bases from V and 0 bases from J, the junction contained 7 bases not matched to a gene. TCRdb keeps only in-frame clones here, not all; method: immunoSEQ multiplex PCR. The data contain about 26,000 clones, roughly 82% of them singletons. In regard to this clone: Its antigen is currently unknown.

The TCR originated in a human donor who received an intestinal transplant. Specimen: unstimulated CD4+ T cells sorted from spleen or lymph node cells, collected before intestinal transplant. The V and J genes are TRBV2 and TRBJ1-5, with 9 positions matching TRBD1. In DNA, the CDR3 is TGTGCCAGCAGTGCGGGGACAGGGAAACATAGCAATCAGCCCCAGCATTTT. Its translation is CASSAGTGKHSNQPQHF.